One and the same sample provided the 20 T cell receptor beta chains below, sequenced in a study of glioma-infiltrating T cells after dendritic cell vaccination. Libraries were prepared by immunoSEQ multiplex PCR; TCRdb keeps only in-frame clonotypes and omits some of them. The sample records about 32,000 clones, over 90% being singletons. The specimen comprised blood, sampled before dendritic cell vaccination. The source of these receptors is a human donor with glioblastoma.

V is TRBV7-9 and J is TRBJ2-1, with 9 nucleotides matching TRBD2. This CDR3 has 15 amino acids. V was pared by 3 bases and J by 7 bases, with 7 bases of the junction left unmatched. In germline, CDR1 is SEHNR, CDR2 FQNEAQ (reference sequence). Here the CDR3 reads CASSFVRGGRNEQFF. In nucleotides, the CDR3 is TGTGCCAGCAGCTTTGTGCGGGGGGGCCGAAATGAGCAGTTCTTC.

J is TRBJ1-1 and V is TRBV7-9; TRBD1 might be the D (5 bases). CDR1 is SEHNR, CDR2 FQNEAQ, per germline (reference sequence). This CDR3 contains 13 residues. Deletions cut 3 bases from V and 7 bases from J, with 12 bases between. The CDR3 here is CASSLEGFVEAFF. DNA of the CDR3: TGTGCCAGCAGCTTGGAGGGGTTCGTTGAAGCTTTCTTT. Looking up the rest from reference TRBV7-9 and TRBJ1-1 gives the full variable domain: DTGVSQNPRHKITKRGQNVTFRCDPISEHNRLYWYRQTLGQGPEFLTYFQNEAQLEKSRLLSDRFSAERPKGSFSTLEIQRTEQGDSAMYLCASSLEGFVEAFFGQGTRLTVV.

Of note for this clone: Compared with germline, one end of the junction differs, possibly owing to a read error. This rearrangement joins TRBV7-7 to TRBJ2-2, with TRBD2 matching 7 bases. The CDR3 has 12 residues. Germline V gene lookup returns CDR1 SSHAT and CDR2 FNYEAQ (reference sequence). The chain's CDR3 is CASTRGTGELFF. The CDR3 nucleotides read TGTGCTAGCACGCGGGGGACCGGGGAGCTGTTTTTT.

The chain links TRBV6-5 to TRBJ2-3, with 9 bases lining up with TRBD2. Unmatched junction bases numbered 7, after V lost 7 bases and J lost 5 bases. The CDR3 consists of 14 residues. The germline gives CDR1 MNHEY, CDR2 SVGAGI. CDR3 DNA: TGTGCCAGCAACAAGCGGGGGGTATTAGATACGCAGTATTTT. Amino acids: CASNKRGVLDTQYF.

The chain links TRBV6-1 to TRBJ2-2; the match to TRBD1 covers 7 bases. The CDR3 has 15 residues. CDR1 and CDR2 from the germline V gene are MNHNS and SASEGT. Trimming took 6 bases from V and 3 from J; bases not matched to a gene: 7. The DNA for the CDR3 is TGTGCCAGCAGAGACAGGGCGAGGGACACCGGGGAGCTGTTTTTT. Translation gives CASRDRARDTGELFF.

V is TRBV11-2 and J is TRBJ2-7; 13 bases are a match to TRBD2. The CDR3 covers 18 residues. V lost 0 bases and J lost 4; bases outside the gene matches: 9. CDR1 and CDR2 from the germline V gene are SGHAT and FQNNGV. The CDR3 sequence is CASSLDTSGGAVGYEQYF. DNA of the CDR3: TGTGCCAGCAGCTTAGATACTAGCGGGGGGGCCGTCGGATACGAGCAGTACTTC. The variable domain in full, with the rest retrieved from reference TRBV11-2 and TRBJ2-7, is EAGVAQSPRYKIIEKRQSVAFWCNPISGHATLYWYQQILGQGPKLLIQFQNNGVVDDSQLPKDRFSAERLKGVDSTLKIQPAKLEDSAVYLCASSLDTSGGAVGYEQYFGPGTRLTVT.

This chain joins TRBV7-6 and TRBJ2-3; a possible D gene is TRBD2 (5 bases). Germline V lookup: CDR1 SGHVS, CDR2 FNYEAQ. This CDR3 contains 13 residues. V was clipped by 5 bases and J by 6 bases, with 12 bases between them. As DNA, the CDR3 is TGTGCCAGCAGCCCCCGGGGTGGGGATACGCAGTATTTT. Translated, it gives CASSPRGGDTQYF.

The V call is TRBV2, the J call TRBJ2-5; 11 nucleotides line up with TRBD2. This CDR3 spans 15 amino acids. V trimming: 4 bases; J trimming: 2 bases; junction bases outside the gene matches: 3. The V gene's germline CDR1 is SNHLY and CDR2 FYNNEI. The CDR3 DNA reads as TGTGCCAGCAGTGCTAGCGGGGGGCAACAAGAGACCCAGTACTTC. Its protein product is CASSASGGQQETQYF.

This clone was counted between two and nine times. The genes are TRBV6-1 and TRBJ2-7; tentative D call: TRBD2 (6 bases). The CDR3 is 15 residues long. CDR1 and CDR2 (germline): MNHNS, SASEGT. V lost 6 bases, J lost 2 bases, and 17 bases lay in between. The DNA for the CDR3 is TGTGCCAGCAGCGATTCCTGGGGAGGAACCTACGAGCAGTACTTC. Translating it yields CASSDSWGGTYEQYF.

J is TRBJ2-7 and V is TRBV6-1, with TRBD2 matching 7 bases. The germline CDR1 and CDR2 sequences are MNHNS and SASEGT. V shed 5 bases, J shed 4 bases, and the junction held 5 bases outside the gene matches. The CDR3 is 13 amino acids. As DNA, the CDR3 is TGTGCCAGCAGTCCCCTGGGGGGGTACGAGCAGTACTTC. Protein product: CASSPLGGYEQYF.

This chain connects TRBV5-5 to TRBJ2-3, with 10 bases fitting TRBD2. Germline V gene sequence: CDR1 SGHKS, CDR2 YYEKEE (reference sequence). The CDR3 length is 16 residues. V dropped 0 bases and J dropped 8; count of bases not matched to a gene: 9. The CDR3: CASSLGTSGTLGTQYF. CDR3 nucleotides: TGTGCCAGCAGCTTGGGGACTAGCGGTACCTTAGGTACGCAGTATTTT.

In this sample, this clone turned up once. The chain links TRBV5-1 to TRBJ2-3, with D perhaps matching TRBD2 (6 bases). The CDR3 is 18 residues long. Per germline, CDR1 SGHRS and CDR2 YFSETQ. V gave up 3 bases and J gave up 0 bases, with 20 bases separating them. The CDR3 loop is CASSWPDQLSGSTDTQYF. CDR3 bases: TGCGCCAGCAGCTGGCCGGACCAACTTAGCGGAAGCACAGATACGCAGTATTTT.

The sample holds one count of this clone. The gene calls are TRBV7-2 and TRBJ2-6; 7 bases are a match to TRBD1. From germline, CDR1 is SGHTA and CDR2 FQGNSA. This CDR3 is built from 17 residues. The junction had 13 bases not matched to a gene; V was cut back by 9 bases and J by 2 bases. The CDR3 spells CASSGVGQKTGANVLTF. Written as DNA, the CDR3 is TGTGCCAGTTCAGGAGTGGGACAGAAGACTGGGGCCAACGTCCTGACTTTC.

The rearrangement links TRBV2 to TRBJ1-1, with D possibly TRBD1 on 5 matching bases. The CDR3 contains 15 residues. V lost 3 bases and J lost 5, with 16 bases in between. From germline, CDR1 is SNHLY and CDR2 FYNNEI. The CDR3, as DNA: TGTGCCAGCAGTGAGGTCTGGGAGGGACGAACTGAAGCTTTCTTT. Its translation: CASSEVWEGRTEAFF.

The chain has TRBV18 and TRBJ1-2, with D possibly TRBD1 on 6 matching bases. V lost 6 bases, J lost 5 bases, and 13 bases lay in between. The CDR3 covers 13 residues. Germline V gene data show CDR1 as KGHSH and CDR2 as LQKENI. The chain's CDR3 is CASSLDRSYGYTF. The DNA of the CDR3 is TGTGCCAGCTCCCTCGACAGGAGTTATGGCTACACCTTC.

The chain uses TRBV7-9 and TRBJ2-2, with D perhaps TRBD1 (5 bases). Deletions cut 5 bases from V and 2 bases from J, with 12 bases between. This CDR3 is built from 15 residues. Germline CDR1 SEHNR, CDR2 FQNEAQ (reference sequence). The CDR3 loop is CASSPYRGNTGELFF. Here the CDR3 DNA reads TGTGCCAGCAGCCCTTATAGGGGTAACACCGGGGAGCTGTTTTTT.

This clone has just one count. The chain recombines TRBV18 with TRBJ1-6; perhaps TRBD1 as D (5 bases). This CDR3 has 13 residues. In germline, CDR1 is KGHSH, CDR2 LQKENI. Trimming took 2 bases from V and 10 from J, leaving 9 bases between them. CDR3 sequence (DNA): TGTGCCAGCTCACCAGTGAAGGGGTCACCCCTCCACTTT. This gives the protein CASSPVKGSPLHF. The whole variable domain, remainder taken from reference TRBV18 and TRBJ1-6, is NAGVMQNPRHLVRRRGQEARLRCSPMKGHSHVYWYRQLPEEGLKFMVYLQKENIIDESGMPKERFSAEFPKEGPSILRIQQVVRGDSAAYFCASSPVKGSPLHFGNGTRLTVT.

There are a few counts of this clone. The chain employs TRBV30 and TRBJ1-1; 12 nucleotides match TRBD1. Germline CDR1 and CDR2: GTSNPN and SVGIG (reference sequence). CDR3 length: 14 amino acids. V shed 3 bases and J 10 bases; nucleotides not matched to a gene: 9. The CDR3 sequence is CAWRGGTGGLRAFF. The CDR3 DNA follows: TGTGCCTGGAGAGGAGGGACAGGGGGCTTAAGAGCTTTCTTT.

This sequence joins TRBV18 and TRBJ1-6, with TRBD1 identical over 7 bases. J lost 4 bases, V lost 8 bases, and 5 bases had no gene match. The CDR3 covers 14 residues. Germline V gene lookup returns CDR1 KGHSH and CDR2 LQKENI. The DNA of the CDR3 is TGTGCCAGCCAAGGGACAGCATATAATTCACCCCTCCACTTT. Protein product: CASQGTAYNSPLHF.

The CDR3 is CASSYSSGGAYEQYF. Written as DNA, the CDR3 is TGCGCCAGCAGCTATTCTAGCGGGGGGGCCTACGAGCAGTACTTC. The rearrangement uses TRBV4-1 and TRBJ2-7; the match to TRBD2 covers 12 bases. Germline CDR1 MGHRA, CDR2 YSYEKL. There are 15 residues in the CDR3. V dropped 5 bases and J dropped 2; count of bases not matched to a gene: 4.